These T cell receptor beta chains were read from a single sample in a study of T cells in Graves' hyperthyroidism and ophthalmopathy. TCRdb analysed the multiplex PCR reads with MiXCR anew, one entry per CDR3 protein. The profile shows roughly 180,000 distinct CDR3 sequences, approximately 15% of them singletons. What was sequenced was blood. These receptors came from a woman aged 45-60 years with Graves' hyperthyroidism. The CDR3 runs from the conserved cysteine through the conserved F or W. D genes are given only for firm matches. A clone size is listed for some rows: how often the clone was seen (once, few, many), or a class if it is expanded.

clone size	V gene	J gene	D gene	CDR3 protein	CDR3 DNA
few	TRBV7-6	TRBJ1-1	.	CASSPLTPEAFF	TGTGCCAGCAGCCCCTTAACGCCTGAAGCTTTCTTT
many	TRBV12-3/TRBV12-4	TRBJ2-3	TRBD2	CASSLASGVSTDTQYF	TGTGCCAGCAGTTTGGCTAGCGGGGTTTCCACAGATACGCAGTATTTT
.	TRBV7-9	TRBJ2-3	TRBD2	CASSLPILGLAGMEGDTQYF	TGTGCCAGCAGCTTACCCATTCTCGGACTAGCGGGCATGGAGGGCGATACGCAGTATTTT
.	TRBV4-1	TRBJ1-1	.	CASSQGRNMNTEAFF	TGCGCCAGCAGCCAGGGCAGGAACATGAACACTGAAGCTTTCTTT
many	TRBV3-1	TRBJ1-4	TRBD1	CASSQPGTGGEKLFF	TGTGCCAGCAGCCAGCCCGGGACAGGGGGTGAAAAACTGTTTTTT
many	TRBV28	TRBJ1-6	.	CASSSGGTGNSPLHF	TGTGCCAGCAGTTCTGGGGGGACGGGTAATTCACCCCTCCACTTT
.	TRBV19	TRBJ2-7	.	CAARLDRDSYEQYF	TGTGCCGCCCGACTGGACAGAGACTCCTACGAGCAGTACTTC
.	TRBV20-1	TRBJ1-2	TRBD1	CSARDGGGDRITANYGYTF	TGCAGTGCTAGAGATGGAGGGGGGGACAGGATTACAGCTAACTATGGCTACACCTTC
many	TRBV18	TRBJ2-7	TRBD2	CASSPRNSGGKYEQYF	TGTGCCAGCTCACCGCGAAATAGCGGGGGAAAGTACGAGCAGTACTTC
few	TRBV27	TRBJ2-7	.	CASSLSITYEQYF	TGTGCCAGCAGTTTATCGATCACCTACGAGCAGTACTTC
.	TRBV18	TRBJ2-2	.	CASSPPGTGELFF	TGTGCCAGCTCACCACCCGGCACCGGGGAGCTGTTTTTT
many	TRBV20-1	TRBJ2-5	.	CSARQETQYF	TGCAGTGCTAGACAAGAGACCCAGTACTTC
.	TRBV4-1	TRBJ2-7	.	CASSQALDSFEQYF	TGCGCCAGCAGCCAAGCTCTGGACAGTTTCGAGCAGTACTTC
many	TRBV28	TRBJ1-2	.	CASSLVLGGYTF	TGTGCCAGCAGTTTGGTGCTCGGTGGCTACACCTTC
many	TRBV4-3	TRBJ2-2	.	CASSQQRATGELFF	TGCGCCAGCAGCCAACAGCGGGCCACCGGGGAGCTGTTTTTT
few	TRBV10-3	TRBJ1-4	.	CAISDPGGNEKLFF	TGTGCCATCAGTGATCCGGGGGGAAATGAAAAACTGTTTTTT
once	TRBV28	TRBJ1-5	TRBD1	CASSLDRGRLKPQHF	TGTGCCAGCAGCCTCGACAGGGGAAGGTTGAAGCCCCAGCATTTT
.	TRBV7-9	TRBJ2-1	TRBD2	CASRQSRMAGGTNYNEQFF	TGTGCCAGCAGACAAAGCCGGATGGCGGGAGGGACAAATTACAATGAGCAGTTCTTC
many	TRBV4-3	TRBJ2-5	.	CASSQDLDAWETQYF	TGCGCCAGCAGCCAAGATCTGGATGCGTGGGAGACCCAGTACTTC
many	TRBV9	TRBJ2-7	.	CASSVDGTYEQYF	TGTGCCAGCAGCGTGGACGGAACCTACGAGCAGTACTTC
many	TRBV20-1	TRBJ2-1	TRBD1	CSAPMRQGLYNEQFF	TGCAGTGCTCCGATGCGACAGGGCCTCTACAATGAGCAGTTCTTC
many	TRBV5-1	TRBJ2-3	.	CASSLFQGTDTQYF	TGCGCCAGCAGCTTGTTTCAGGGCACAGATACGCAGTATTTT
many	TRBV5-1	TRBJ2-2	.	CASSRLPGRLNTGELFF	TGCGCCAGCAGCAGGTTACCGGGACGGTTGAACACCGGGGAGCTGTTTTTT
.	TRBV7-3	TRBJ2-5	.	CASSFGAGETQYF	TGTGCCAGCAGCTTTGGGGCCGGGGAGACCCAGTACTTC
many	TRBV11-2	TRBJ2-1	TRBD2	CASSTGTSGYNEQFF	TGTGCCAGCAGCACCGGGACTAGCGGCTACAATGAGCAGTTCTTC
many	TRBV27	TRBJ2-1	.	CASSLGEDEQFF	TGTGCCAGCAGTCTCGGGGAGGATGAGCAGTTCTTC
many	TRBV7-9	TRBJ2-1	.	CASGGSGFPYNEQFF	TGTGCCAGCGGTGGATCCGGCTTCCCGTACAATGAGCAGTTCTTC
many	TRBV12-3/TRBV12-4	TRBJ2-5	.	CASSRGTGEETQYF	TGTGCCAGCAGCCGAGGCACAGGTGAAGAGACCCAGTACTTC
many	TRBV12-3/TRBV12-4	TRBJ2-1	.	CASSPPAAGYEQFF	TGTGCCAGCAGTCCTCCGGCGGCAGGCTATGAGCAGTTCTTC
many	TRBV7-9	TRBJ2-2	.	CASSFATGELFF	TGTGCCAGCAGCTTTGCTACCGGGGAGCTGTTTTTT
many	TRBV12-3/TRBV12-4	TRBJ1-1	.	CASSSAGRTEAFF	TGTGCCAGCAGTTCCGCAGGGCGTACTGAAGCTTTCTTT
many	TRBV20-1	TRBJ2-5	.	CSAPGLGGETQYF	TGCAGTGCCCCGGGCCTCGGCGGGGAGACCCAGTACTTC
.	TRBV2	TRBJ2-2	.	CASSQDRANTGGLFF	TGTGCCAGCAGTCAAGACAGGGCAAACACCGGGGGGCTGTTTTTT
many	TRBV6-2/TRBV6-3	TRBJ1-1	TRBD1	CASSYGQGGRHTEAFF	TGTGCCAGCAGTTACGGACAGGGGGGGCGTCACACTGAAGCTTTCTTT
many	TRBV7-2	TRBJ1-2	.	CASSLDGARANYGYTF	TGTGCCAGCAGCTTAGACGGGGCGAGGGCTAACTATGGCTACACCTTC
.	TRBV6-2/TRBV6-3	TRBJ2-1	TRBD2	CASTNRLTLATHNEQFF	TGTGCCAGCACCAATCGACTCACACTAGCGACTCACAATGAGCAGTTCTTC
.	TRBV4-1	TRBJ2-3	.	CASSPQYTDTQYF	TGCGCCAGCAGCCCCCAATACACAGATACGCAGTATTTT
few	TRBV9	TRBJ2-1	.	CASSDRGYNEQFF	TGTGCCAGCAGCGATAGGGGGTACAATGAGCAGTTCTTC
.	TRBV13	TRBJ2-1	TRBD1	CASSSGGTGVYLDEQFF	TGTGCCAGCAGCTCCGGAGGTACAGGGGTCTATCTCGATGAGCAGTTCTTC
many	TRBV7-2	TRBJ1-2	TRBD1	CASSRSGTGYGYTF	TGTGCCAGCAGCCGCTCCGGGACAGGATATGGCTACACCTTC
many	TRBV19	TRBJ1-1	.	CASSARQDGEAFF	TGTGCCAGTAGTGCCCGACAGGATGGTGAAGCTTTCTTT
.	TRBV5-1	TRBJ1-1	.	CASSLTGWDTEAFF	TGCGCCAGCAGCTTGACCGGGTGGGACACTGAAGCTTTCTTT
.	TRBV9	TRBJ1-4	.	CASSEGGGLGNEKLFF	TGTGCCAGCAGCGAGGGGGGGGGACTGGGAAATGAAAAACTGTTTTTT
.	TRBV12-3/TRBV12-4	TRBJ2-5	.	CASSLTGETQYF	TGTGCCAGCAGTTTGACGGGGGAGACCCAGTACTTC
.	TRBV7-9	TRBJ2-7	TRBD2	CASRGTSGGRLSYEQYF	TGTGCCAGCAGAGGGACTAGCGGGGGGAGGCTCTCCTACGAGCAGTACTTC
many	TRBV12-3/TRBV12-4	TRBJ2-5	.	CASSQGRRETQYF	TGTGCCAGCAGCCAAGGACGGCGAGAGACCCAGTACTTC
many	TRBV7-2	TRBJ1-6	.	CASSLGNTVSLHF	TGTGCCAGCAGCTTAGGGAATACGGTCTCCCTCCACTTT
.	TRBV28	TRBJ2-3	.	CASIPTLGTLGDTQYF	TGTGCCAGCATCCCGACGCTTGGGACTTTGGGAGATACGCAGTATTTT
many	TRBV5-6	TRBJ1-1	.	CASRSGMNTEAFF	TGTGCCAGCAGGTCAGGGATGAACACTGAAGCTTTCTTT